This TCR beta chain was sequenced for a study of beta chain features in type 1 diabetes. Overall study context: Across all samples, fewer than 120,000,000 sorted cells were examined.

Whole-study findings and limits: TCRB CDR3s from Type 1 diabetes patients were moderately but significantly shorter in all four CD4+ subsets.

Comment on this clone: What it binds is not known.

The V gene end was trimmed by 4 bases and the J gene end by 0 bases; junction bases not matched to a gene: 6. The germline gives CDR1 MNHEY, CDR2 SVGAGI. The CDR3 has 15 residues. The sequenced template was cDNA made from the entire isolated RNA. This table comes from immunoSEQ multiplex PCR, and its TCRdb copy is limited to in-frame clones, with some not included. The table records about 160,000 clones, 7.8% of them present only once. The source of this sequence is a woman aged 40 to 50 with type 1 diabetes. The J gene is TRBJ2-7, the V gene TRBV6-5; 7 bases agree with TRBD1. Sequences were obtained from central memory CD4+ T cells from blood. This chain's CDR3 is CASSLQGRSSYEQYF. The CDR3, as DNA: TGTGCCAGCAGTTTACAGGGGAGAAGCTCCTACGAGCAGTACTTC.